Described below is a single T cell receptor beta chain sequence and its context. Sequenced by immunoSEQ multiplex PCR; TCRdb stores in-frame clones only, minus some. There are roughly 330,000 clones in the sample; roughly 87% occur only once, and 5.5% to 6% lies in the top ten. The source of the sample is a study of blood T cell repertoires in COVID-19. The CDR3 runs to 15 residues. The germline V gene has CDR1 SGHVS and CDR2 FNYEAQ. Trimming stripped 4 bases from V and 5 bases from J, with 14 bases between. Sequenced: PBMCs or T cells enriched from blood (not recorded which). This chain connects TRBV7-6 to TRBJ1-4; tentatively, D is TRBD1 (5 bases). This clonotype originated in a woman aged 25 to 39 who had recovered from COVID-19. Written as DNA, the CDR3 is TGTGCCAGCAGCTCTGCCGCGGGGCGGAATGAAAAACTGTTTTTT. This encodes CASSSAAGRNEKLFF.